The clone carrying this TCR beta chain was seen only once. What it recognizes is unknown. The junction departs from germline at one end; a sequencing error may be responsible. This entry is derived from a study of metastatic and nonmetastatic thyroid tumors. Whole-study context: The comparison covered peripheral blood and tumor or nodule tissue in malignant and benign thyroid patients. Study-level findings and limits: Across blood and tumor, TCR beta diversity in malignant thyroid tumors was reportedly significantly higher than in benign nodules.

Among the patients, none had received any treatment before thyroid surgery. The CDR3 is 14 residues long. The germline CDR1 and CDR2 sequences are SGHDN and FVKESK. TCRdb re-called clones via MiXCR from the PCR reads. This table has 40,000 or so clones, 15% to 20% appearing once. The TCR originated in a female donor with papillary thyroid cancer or a benign thyroid nodule (not recorded which). Some clones in this sample may be carry-over from other donors' samples. The sample consisted of blood. The chain recombines TRBV14 with TRBJ2-7; the D is unclear. In DNA, the CDR3 is TGTGCCATCAGCCCAGAACCGCCCCTCTACGAGCAGTACTTC. Translation gives CAISPEPPLYEQYF. The complete variable domain, with remaining parts taken from reference TRBV14 and TRBJ2-7, reads EAGVTQFPSHSVIEKGQTVTLRCDPISGHDNLYWYRRVMGKEIKFLLHFVKESKQDESGMPNNRFLAERTGGTYSTLKVQPAELEDSGVYFCAISPEPPLYEQYFGPGTRLTVT.